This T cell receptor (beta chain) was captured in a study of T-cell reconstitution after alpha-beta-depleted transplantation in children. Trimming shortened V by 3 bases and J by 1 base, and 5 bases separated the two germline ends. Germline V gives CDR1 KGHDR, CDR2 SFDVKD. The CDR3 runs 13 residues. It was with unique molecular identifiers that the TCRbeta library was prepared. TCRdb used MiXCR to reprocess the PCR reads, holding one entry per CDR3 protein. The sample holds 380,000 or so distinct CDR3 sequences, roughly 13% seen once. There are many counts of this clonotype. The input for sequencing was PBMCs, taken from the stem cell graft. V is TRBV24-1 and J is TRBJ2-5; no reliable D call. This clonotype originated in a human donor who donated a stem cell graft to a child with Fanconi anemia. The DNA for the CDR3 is TGTGCCACCAGTGATCAGTTCCAAGAGACCCAGTACTTC. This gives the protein CATSDQFQETQYF.